This entry concerns a single TCR beta chain. Data came from immunoSEQ multiplex PCR; TCRdb stores just in-frame clones and leaves some out. The sample has approximately 220,000 clones, 65% to 85% seen once; the top ten hold 6% to 7.5%. The entry originates in a study of blood T cell repertoires in COVID-19. Participants spanned ages about 18 to 95 years and resided in about two dozen US areas. Cohort allocation depended upon clinical history that participants reported. The germline V gene encodes CDR1 SGHAT and CDR2 FQDESV (reference sequence). J was trimmed by 0 bases and V by 3 bases; bases with no gene match: 7. This CDR3 region has 16 residues.

The receptor comes from a woman between 40 and 55 years old with acute COVID-19. This rearrangement joins TRBV11-1 to TRBJ1-1; TRBD1 matches at 7 bases. The sequenced sample was PBMCs or T cells enriched from blood (not recorded which). The CDR3 nucleotides read TGTGCCAGCAGCTTTAGGACAGGACGTATGAACACTGAAGCTTTCTTT. Its protein is CASSFRTGRMNTEAFF.